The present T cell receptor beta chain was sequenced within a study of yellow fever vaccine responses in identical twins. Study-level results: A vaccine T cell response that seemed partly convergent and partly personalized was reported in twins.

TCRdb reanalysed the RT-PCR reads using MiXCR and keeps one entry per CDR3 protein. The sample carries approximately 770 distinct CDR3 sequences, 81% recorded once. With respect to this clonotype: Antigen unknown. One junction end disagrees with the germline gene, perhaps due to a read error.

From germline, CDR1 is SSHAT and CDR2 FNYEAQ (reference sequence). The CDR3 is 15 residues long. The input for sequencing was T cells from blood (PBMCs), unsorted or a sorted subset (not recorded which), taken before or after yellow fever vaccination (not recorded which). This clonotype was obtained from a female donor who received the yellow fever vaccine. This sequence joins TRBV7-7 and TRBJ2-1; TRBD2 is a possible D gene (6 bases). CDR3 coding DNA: TGTGCTAGCAGCTTAGACCTAGCGCCTTACAATGAGCAGTTCTTC. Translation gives CASSLDLAPYNEQFF. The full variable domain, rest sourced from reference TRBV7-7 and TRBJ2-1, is GAGVSQSPRYKVTKRGQDVTLRCDPISSHATLYWYQQALGQGPEFLTYFNYEAQPDKSGLPSDRFSAERPEGSISTLTIQRTEQRDSAMYRCASSLDLAPYNEQFFGPGTRLTVL.